This record covers a single T cell receptor (beta chain). The data are from a study of cytotoxic CD8 clonotypes in ibrutinib-treated CLL. Assay: immunoSEQ multiplex PCR; the TCRdb copy retains only in-frame clones and omits some. Seen here are some 80,000 clones, about four fifths observed once, and the top ten hold nearly 5%. The CDR3 covers 16 residues. Germline loops: CDR1 SNHLY, CDR2 FYNNEI. Trimming pared 3 bases from V and 3 bases from J, leaving 16 bases between. The source is a human donor with chronic lymphocytic leukemia. This rearrangement joins TRBV2 to TRBJ2-3; D is possibly TRBD2 (6 bases). The sequenced sample was PBMCs, obtained after 12 months of ibrutinib treatment. CDR3 protein: CASSDGGGLRTDTQYF. DNA of the CDR3: TGTGCCAGCAGTGATGGAGGAGGACTACGAACAGATACGCAGTATTTT.